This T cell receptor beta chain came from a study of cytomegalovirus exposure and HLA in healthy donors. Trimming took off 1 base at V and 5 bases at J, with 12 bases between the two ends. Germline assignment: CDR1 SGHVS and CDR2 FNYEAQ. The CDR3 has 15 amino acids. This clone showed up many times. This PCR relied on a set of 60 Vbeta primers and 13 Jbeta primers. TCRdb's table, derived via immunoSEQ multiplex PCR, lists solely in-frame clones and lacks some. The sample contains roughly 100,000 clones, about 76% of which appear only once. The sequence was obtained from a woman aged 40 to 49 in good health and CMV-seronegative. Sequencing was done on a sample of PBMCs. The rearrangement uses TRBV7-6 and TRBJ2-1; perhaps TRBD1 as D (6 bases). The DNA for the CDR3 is TGTGCCAGCAGCTTAGGGTGGGGGCCCGACAATGAGCAGTTCTTC. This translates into CASSLGWGPDNEQFF.